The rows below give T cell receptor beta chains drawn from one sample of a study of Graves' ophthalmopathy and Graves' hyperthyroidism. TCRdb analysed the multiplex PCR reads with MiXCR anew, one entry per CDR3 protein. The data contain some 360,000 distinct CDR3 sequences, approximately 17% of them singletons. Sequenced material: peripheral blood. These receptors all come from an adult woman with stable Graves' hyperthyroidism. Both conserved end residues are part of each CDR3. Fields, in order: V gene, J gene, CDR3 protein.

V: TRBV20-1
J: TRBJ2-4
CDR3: CSASSGRDGLNIQYF

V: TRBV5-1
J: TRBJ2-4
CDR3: CASSLGGGTNIQYF

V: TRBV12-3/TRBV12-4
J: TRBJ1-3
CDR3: CASSSRAFGNTIYF

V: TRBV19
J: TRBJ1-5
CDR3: CASSIRVGSNQPQHF

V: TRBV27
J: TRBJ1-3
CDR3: CASRMSSGNTIYF

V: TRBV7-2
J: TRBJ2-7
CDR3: CASSLQGLDFGEQYF

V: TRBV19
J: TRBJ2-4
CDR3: CASSQSGRNLAKNIQYF

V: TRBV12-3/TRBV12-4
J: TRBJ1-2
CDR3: CASSRTGGSYGYTF

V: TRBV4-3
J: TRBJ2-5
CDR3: CASSLGLADGETQYF

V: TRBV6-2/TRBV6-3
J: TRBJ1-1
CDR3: CASSHRPAQNTEAFF

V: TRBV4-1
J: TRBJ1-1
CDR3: CASSQPNRGHRTEAFF

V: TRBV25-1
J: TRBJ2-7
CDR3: CASSANGIRSYEQYF

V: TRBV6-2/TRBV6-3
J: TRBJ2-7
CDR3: CASSTSGLGDQQYF

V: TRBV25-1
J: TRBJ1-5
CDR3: CASSLFRDRGRFKGNQPQHF

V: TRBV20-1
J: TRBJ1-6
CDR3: CSARDQGQGSNSPLHF

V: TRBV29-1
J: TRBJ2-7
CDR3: CSVVGGLSYEQYF

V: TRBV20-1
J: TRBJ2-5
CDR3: CSEGAGRGETQYF

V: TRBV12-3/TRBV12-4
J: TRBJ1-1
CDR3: CASSLEGLPTEAFF

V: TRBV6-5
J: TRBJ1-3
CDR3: CASSYSSPGNTIYF

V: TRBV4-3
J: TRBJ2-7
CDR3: CASSPAGTIYEQYF

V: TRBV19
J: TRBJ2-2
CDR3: CASSIEVGTGELFF

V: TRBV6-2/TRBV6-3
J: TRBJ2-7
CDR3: CASHRGRAYEQYF

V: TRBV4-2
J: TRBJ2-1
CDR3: CASSQWGLAFGFVNNEQFF

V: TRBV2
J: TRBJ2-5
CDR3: CASVYDGIRETQYF

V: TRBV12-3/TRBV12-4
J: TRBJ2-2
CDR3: CASSFLGTGELFF

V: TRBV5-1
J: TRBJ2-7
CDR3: CASSLVGTGGLDEQYF